A single T cell receptor (beta chain) is shown here with its context. Its cognate antigen is unknown. The data originate from a study of T-cell memory formation after mild COVID-19. Study overall: The TCR clusters were mostly specific to one donor.

Study-level findings and limits: CD4+ contracting clones lay mainly in CM and EM, CD8+ ones in EMRA. Clones that contracted from day 15 to 85 were balanced CD4/CD8, while later expanders leaned CD4+. Some SARS-CoV-2-responding clones were already detected in memory before infection.

CDR3 length equals 14 residues. V dropped 2 bases and J dropped 9 bases, with 14 bases sitting between them. Looked up from germline, CDR1 is MGHDK and CDR2 is SYGVNS. One entry per CDR3 protein, called by TCRdb with MiXCR from the 5' RACE reads. Here the sample spans 350,000 to 500,000 distinct CDR3 sequences, about 20% being singletons. Source material: PBMCs or a T cell subset sorted from them (not recorded which). This receptor was identified in an adult woman who had mild COVID-19 (a few samples of this study predate the infection). Cell type and time point are not known. The J gene is TRBJ1-5, the V gene TRBV25-1; a weak D match, TRBD1 (6 bases). The CDR3 loop reads CASSESRSRGPQHF. Here the CDR3 DNA reads TGTGCCAGCAGTGAAAGCAGGTCCAGGGGGCCCCAGCATTTT.